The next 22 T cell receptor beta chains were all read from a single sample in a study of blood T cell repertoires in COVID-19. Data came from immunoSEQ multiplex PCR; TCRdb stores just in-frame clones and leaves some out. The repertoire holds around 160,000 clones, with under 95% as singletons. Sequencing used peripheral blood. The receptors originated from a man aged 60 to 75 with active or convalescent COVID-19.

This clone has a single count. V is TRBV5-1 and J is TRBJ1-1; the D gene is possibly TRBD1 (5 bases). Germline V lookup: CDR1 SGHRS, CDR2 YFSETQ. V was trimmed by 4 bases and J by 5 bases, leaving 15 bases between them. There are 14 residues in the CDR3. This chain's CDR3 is CASSNRQGGTEAFF. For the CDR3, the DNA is TGCGCCAGCAGCAATAGGCAGGGAGGGACTGAAGCTTTCTTT.

CDR3 nucleotides: TGTGCCAGCAGCTCCCTCCAGGGGGCTGGGGGCGAGCAGTACTTC. It encodes CASSSLQGAGGEQYF. The J gene is TRBJ2-7, the V gene TRBV11-2; TRBD1 agrees at 8 bases. This CDR3 comprises 15 residues. The germline gives CDR1 SGHAT, CDR2 FQNNGV. V was pared by 4 bases and J by 6 bases, with 11 bases of the junction left unmatched.

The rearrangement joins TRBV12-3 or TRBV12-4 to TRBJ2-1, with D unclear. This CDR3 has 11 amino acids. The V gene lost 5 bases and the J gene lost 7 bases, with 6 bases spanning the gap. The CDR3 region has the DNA TGTGCCAGCAGTCTCCTGAATGAGCAGTTCTTC. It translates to CASSLLNEQFF.

The CDR3 loop reads CASSSFSGGIYNEQFF. CDR3 DNA sequence: TGTGCCAGCAGCTCCTTTAGCGGGGGAATTTACAATGAGCAGTTCTTC. V is TRBV27 and J is TRBJ2-1; 9 nucleotides agree with TRBD2. The CDR3 length is 16 residues. The junction had 10 bases not matched to a gene; V was cut back by 6 bases and J by 4 bases. Germline-derived CDR1 and CDR2 are MNHEY and SMNVEV (reference sequence).

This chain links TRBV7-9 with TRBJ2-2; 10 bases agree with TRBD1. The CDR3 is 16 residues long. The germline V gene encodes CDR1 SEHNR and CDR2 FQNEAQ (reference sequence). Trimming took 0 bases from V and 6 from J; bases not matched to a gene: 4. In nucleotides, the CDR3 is TGTGCCAGCAGCTTAGCCGGGACAGGGGATGCCGGGGAGCTGTTTTTT. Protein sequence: CASSLAGTGDAGELFF.

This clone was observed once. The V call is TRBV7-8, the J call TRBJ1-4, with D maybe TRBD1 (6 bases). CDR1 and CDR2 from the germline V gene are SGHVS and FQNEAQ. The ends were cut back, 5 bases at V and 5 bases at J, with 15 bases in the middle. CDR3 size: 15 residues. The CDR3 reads CASSPRDNTNEKLFF. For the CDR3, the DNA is TGTGCCAGCAGCCCCCGGGACAATACAAATGAAAAACTGTTTTTT.

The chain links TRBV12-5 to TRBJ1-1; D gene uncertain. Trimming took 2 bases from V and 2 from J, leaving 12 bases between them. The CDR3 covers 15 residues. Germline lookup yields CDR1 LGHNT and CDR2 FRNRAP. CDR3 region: CASGLQVVCNTEAFF. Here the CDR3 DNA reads TGTGCTAGTGGTTTGCAGGTAGTTTGTAACACTGAAGCTTTCTTT.

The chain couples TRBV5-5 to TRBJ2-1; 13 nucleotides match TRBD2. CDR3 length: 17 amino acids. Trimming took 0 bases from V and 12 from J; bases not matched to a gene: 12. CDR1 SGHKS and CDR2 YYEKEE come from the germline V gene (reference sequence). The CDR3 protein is CASSLGPGLAGKSRQFF. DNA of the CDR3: TGTGCCAGCAGCTTGGGGCCGGGACTAGCGGGGAAGTCCCGGCAGTTCTTC.

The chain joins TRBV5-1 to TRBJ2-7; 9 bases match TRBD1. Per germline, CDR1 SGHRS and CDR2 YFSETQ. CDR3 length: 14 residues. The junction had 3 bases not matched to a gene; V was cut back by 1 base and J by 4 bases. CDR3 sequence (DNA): TGCGCCAGCAGCTTGACAGGGGGCCCTTACGAGCAGTACTTC. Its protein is CASSLTGGPYEQYF.

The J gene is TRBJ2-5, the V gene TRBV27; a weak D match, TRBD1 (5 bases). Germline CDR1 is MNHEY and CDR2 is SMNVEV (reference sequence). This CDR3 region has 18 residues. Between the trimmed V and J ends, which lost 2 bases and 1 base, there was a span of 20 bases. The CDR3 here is CASSLRGLRNRAQETQYF. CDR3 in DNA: TGTGCCAGCAGTTTAAGGGGATTGCGTAACAGAGCCCAAGAGACCCAGTACTTC.

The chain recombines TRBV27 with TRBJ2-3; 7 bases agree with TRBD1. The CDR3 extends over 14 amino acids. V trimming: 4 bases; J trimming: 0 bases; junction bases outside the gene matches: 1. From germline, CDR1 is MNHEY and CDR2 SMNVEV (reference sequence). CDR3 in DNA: TGTGCCAGCAGTTGGGGACAGAGCACAGATACGCAGTATTTT. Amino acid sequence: CASSWGQSTDTQYF.

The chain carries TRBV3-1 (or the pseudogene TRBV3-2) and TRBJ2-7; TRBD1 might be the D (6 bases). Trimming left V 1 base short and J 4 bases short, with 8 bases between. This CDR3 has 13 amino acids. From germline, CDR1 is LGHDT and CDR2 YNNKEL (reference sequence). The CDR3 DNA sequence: TGTGCCAGCAGCCAAGTAAGGGGGTACGAGCAGTACTTC. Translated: CASSQVRGYEQYF.

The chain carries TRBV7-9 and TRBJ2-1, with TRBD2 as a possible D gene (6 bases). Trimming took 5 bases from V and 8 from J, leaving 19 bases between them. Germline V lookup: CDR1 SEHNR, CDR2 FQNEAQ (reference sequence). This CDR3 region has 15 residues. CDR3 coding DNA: TGTGCCAGCAGCCCCCGGGAGTCCGGGGCCGATGAGCAGTTCTTC. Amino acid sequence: CASSPRESGADEQFF.

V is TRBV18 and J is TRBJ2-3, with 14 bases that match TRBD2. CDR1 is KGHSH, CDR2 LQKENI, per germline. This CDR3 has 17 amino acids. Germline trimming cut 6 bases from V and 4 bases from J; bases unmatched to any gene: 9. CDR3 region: CASSTGLAGGMADTQYF. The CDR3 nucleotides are TGTGCCAGCTCCACCGGACTAGCGGGGGGTATGGCAGATACGCAGTATTTT.

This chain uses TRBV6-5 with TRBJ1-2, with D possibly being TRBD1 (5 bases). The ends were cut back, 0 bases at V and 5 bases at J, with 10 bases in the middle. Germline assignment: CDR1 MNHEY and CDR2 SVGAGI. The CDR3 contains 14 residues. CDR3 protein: CASSYSKGDYGYTF. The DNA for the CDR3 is TGTGCCAGCAGTTACTCAAAAGGGGATTATGGCTACACCTTC.

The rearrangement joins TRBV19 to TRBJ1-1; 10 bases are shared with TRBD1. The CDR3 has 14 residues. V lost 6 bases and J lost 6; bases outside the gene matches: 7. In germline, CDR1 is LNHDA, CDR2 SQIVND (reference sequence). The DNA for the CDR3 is TGTGCCAGTAGAAAGGGACAGGGGTTCGCTGAAGCTTTCTTT. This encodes CASRKGQGFAEAFF.

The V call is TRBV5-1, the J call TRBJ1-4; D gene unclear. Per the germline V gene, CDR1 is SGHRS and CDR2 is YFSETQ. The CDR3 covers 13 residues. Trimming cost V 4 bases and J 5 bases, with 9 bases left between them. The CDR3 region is CASSESKNEKLFF. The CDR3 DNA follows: TGCGCCAGCAGCGAAAGCAAGAATGAAAAACTGTTTTTT. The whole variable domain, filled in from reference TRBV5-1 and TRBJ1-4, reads KAGVTQTPRYLIKTRGQQVTLSCSPISGHRSVSWYQQTPGQGLQFLFEYFSETQRNKGNFPGRFSGRQFSNSRSEMNVSTLELGDSALYLCASSESKNEKLFFGSGTQLSVL.

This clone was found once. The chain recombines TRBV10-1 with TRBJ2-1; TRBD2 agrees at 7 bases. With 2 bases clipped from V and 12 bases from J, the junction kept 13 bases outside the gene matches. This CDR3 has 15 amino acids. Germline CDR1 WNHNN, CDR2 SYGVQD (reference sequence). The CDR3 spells CASSEGGSLERGQFF. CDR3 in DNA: TGCGCCAGCAGTGAGGGCGGGAGTCTCGAAAGGGGGCAGTTCTTC.

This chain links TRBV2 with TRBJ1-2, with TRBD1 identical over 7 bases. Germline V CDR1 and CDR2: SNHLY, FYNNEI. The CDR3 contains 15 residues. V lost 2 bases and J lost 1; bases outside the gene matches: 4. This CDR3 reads CASSEWGTVNYGYTF. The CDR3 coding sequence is TGTGCCAGCAGTGAATGGGGGACAGTTAACTATGGCTACACCTTC.

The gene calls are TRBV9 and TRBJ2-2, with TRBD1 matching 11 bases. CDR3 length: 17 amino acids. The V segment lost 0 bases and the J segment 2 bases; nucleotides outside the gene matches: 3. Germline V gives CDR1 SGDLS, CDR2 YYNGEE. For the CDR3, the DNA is TGTGCCAGCAGCGTAGGAGGACAGGGGGCAAACACCGGGGAGCTGTTTTTT. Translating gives CASSVGGQGANTGELFF.

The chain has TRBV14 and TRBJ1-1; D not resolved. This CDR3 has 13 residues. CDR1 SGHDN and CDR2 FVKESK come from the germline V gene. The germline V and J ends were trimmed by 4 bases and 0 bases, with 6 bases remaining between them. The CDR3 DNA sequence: TGTGCCAGCAGCCCGAGTTTGAACACTGAAGCTTTCTTT. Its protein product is CASSPSLNTEAFF.

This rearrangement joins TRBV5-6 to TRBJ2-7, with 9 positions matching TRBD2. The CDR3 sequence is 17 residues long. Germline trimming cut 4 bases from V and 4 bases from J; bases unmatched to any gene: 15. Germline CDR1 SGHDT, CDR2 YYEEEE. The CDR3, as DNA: TGTGCCAGCAGCCCGCGGATTAGCGGGAGTGGGGGATACGAGCAGTACTTC. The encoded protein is CASSPRISGSGGYEQYF.